These 17 T cell receptor beta chains came from one sample sequenced in a study of chemoradiotherapy in HPV16-positive cancers. Using immunoSEQ multiplex PCR, the repertoire was profiled, and TCRdb retains in-frame clones only, with some absent. The sample has over 10,000 clones; 77% are singletons. This material was collected from a patient who underwent chemoradiotherapy. The source is a human donor with HPV-associated anogenital cancer.

This chain connects TRBV19 to TRBJ1-1, with D possibly matching TRBD1 (5 bases). V was trimmed by 1 base and J by 5 bases, leaving 14 bases between them. Looked up from germline, CDR1 is LNHDA and CDR2 is SQIVND (reference sequence). This CDR3 spans 15 amino acids. The CDR3 nucleotides are TGTGCCAGTAGTATAGTAGGGAATGCAGGGACTGAAGCTTTCTTT. Its translation is CASSIVGNAGTEAFF.

The chain joins TRBV7-2 to TRBJ1-3; no reliable D call. Germline V gene sequence: CDR1 SGHTA, CDR2 FQGNSA. Trimming cost V 3 bases and J 7 bases, with 13 bases left between them. This CDR3 contains 14 residues. The CDR3 loop reads CASSFDQVGNTIYF. CDR3 nucleotide sequence: TGTGCCAGCAGCTTTGACCAAGTTGGGAACACCATATATTTT.

V usage is TRBV13 and J usage is TRBJ2-3; a weak D match, TRBD1 (5 bases). Per the germline V gene, CDR1 is PRHDT and CDR2 is FYEKMQ (reference sequence). V was clipped by 8 bases and J by 2 bases, with 17 bases between them. The CDR3 consists of 15 residues. The CDR3 coding sequence is TGTGCCAGCGCCCTTGGGGCCCAACTCACAGATACGCAGTATTTT. Protein sequence: CASALGAQLTDTQYF.

The chain couples TRBV6-1 to TRBJ1-2, with D hard to call. Trimming left V 6 bases short and J 7 bases short, with 21 bases between. This CDR3 is built from 15 residues. Germline V CDR1 and CDR2: MNHNS, SASEGT. CDR3 loop: CASSPQADSWGGYTF. CDR3 coding DNA: TGTGCCAGCAGCCCGCAGGCAGACTCCTGGGGTGGCTACACCTTC.

The CDR3 DNA is TGTGCCAGCAGCCCACAAGACAGGGCTGGCTACACCTTC. Its protein is CASSPQDRAGYTF. The J gene is TRBJ1-2, the V gene TRBV14; 7 bases align to TRBD1. Germline CDR1 SGHDN, CDR2 FVKESK. The CDR3 has 13 residues. The ends lost 4 bases at V and 7 bases at J; junction bases unmatched: 6. The whole variable domain, remainder taken from reference TRBV14 and TRBJ1-2, is EAGVTQFPSHSVIEKGQTVTLRCDPISGHDNLYWYRRVMGKEIKFLLHFVKESKQDESGMPNNRFLAERTGGTYSTLKVQPAELEDSGVYFCASSPQDRAGYTFGSGTRLTVV.

This clone was counted only a few times. The chain recombines TRBV6-1 with TRBJ1-1, with TRBD1 as a possible D gene (6 bases). V dropped 5 bases and J dropped 0 bases, with 13 bases sitting between them. Germline V gene data show CDR1 as MNHNS and CDR2 as SASEGT. This CDR3 spans 15 amino acids. The CDR3, as DNA: TGTGCCAGCAGTAAGGACAGACTGATGAACACTGAAGCTTTCTTT. Encoded protein: CASSKDRLMNTEAFF.

The chain combines TRBV7-9 with TRBJ2-3; 13 nucleotides agree with TRBD2. CDR1 and CDR2 (germline): SEHNR, FQNEAQ (reference sequence). V lost 5 bases, J lost 1 base, and 6 bases stayed unmatched. The CDR3 has 17 amino acids. Written as DNA, the CDR3 is TGTGCCAGCAGCACTAGCGGGGGGGCTGCGGGCACAGATACGCAGTATTTT. It yields the protein CASSTSGGAAGTDTQYF.

This sequence joins TRBV4-1 and TRBJ1-2; 8 positions agree with TRBD1. This CDR3 is 14 amino acids long. Germline CDR1 reads MGHRA; CDR2 reads YSYEKL. Trimming at V came to 4 bases and at J to 7 bases, leaving 8 bases not matched to a gene. The CDR3 is CASSPPGGRPGYTF. The CDR3 DNA reads as TGCGCCAGCAGCCCCCCAGGGGGCCGGCCTGGCTACACCTTC.

V usage is TRBV7-2 and J usage is TRBJ1-5; maybe TRBD1 (6 bases). Between the trimmed V and J ends, which lost 2 bases and 7 bases, there was a span of 15 bases. The CDR3 covers 15 residues. Germline V gene lookup returns CDR1 SGHTA and CDR2 FQGNSA. The CDR3 nucleotides read TGTGCCAGCAGCTTACAGGTGGCTCAGGGGCAGCCCCAGCATTTT. Translated, it gives CASSLQVAQGQPQHF.

The CDR3 loop is CASSLGGQGLPGELFF. DNA of the CDR3: TGTGCCAGCAGTTTAGGGGGACAGGGGCTACCCGGGGAGCTGTTTTTT. The rearrangement joins TRBV28 to TRBJ2-2; 10 bases are a match to TRBD1. The CDR3 has 16 amino acids. V trimming: 2 bases; J trimming: 6 bases; junction bases outside the gene matches: 6. Germline CDR1 and CDR2: MDHEN and SYDVKM.

The V and J genes are TRBV5-1 and TRBJ2-5, with 7 bases lining up with TRBD1. The CDR3 has 14 amino acids. J gave up 4 bases and V 4 bases, and 7 bases lay outside the gene matches. Germline V gene data show CDR1 as SGHRS and CDR2 as YFSETQ. The CDR3, as DNA: TGCGCCAGCAGCCCGCTTACAGGGGCAGAGACCCAGTACTTC. It codes for CASSPLTGAETQYF.

The chain couples TRBV19 to TRBJ2-7, with 8 bases lining up with TRBD1. Germline loops: CDR1 LNHDA, CDR2 SQIVND (reference sequence). Trimming at V came to 5 bases and at J to 2 bases, leaving 5 bases not matched to a gene. The length of the CDR3 is 14 residues. The CDR3 here is CASSHRGKAYEQYF. The CDR3 DNA reads as TGTGCCAGTAGTCACAGGGGGAAGGCCTACGAGCAGTACTTC.

The rearrangement joins TRBV25-1 to TRBJ1-2; D might be TRBD1 (5 bases). Germline V gives CDR1 MGHDK, CDR2 SYGVNS. The germline V and J ends were trimmed by 1 base and 4 bases, with 19 bases remaining between them. CDR3 length: 17 amino acids. CDR3 amino acids: CASSESGAQYGGYGYTF. In nucleotides, the CDR3 is TGTGCCAGCAGTGAATCCGGGGCCCAATACGGAGGCTATGGCTACACCTTC.

V is TRBV7-2 and J is TRBJ2-5; D may match TRBD1 or TRBD2 (5 bases each). The CDR3 spans 16 residues. Trimming cost V 0 bases and J 5 bases, with 16 bases left between them. CDR1 is SGHTA, CDR2 FQGNSA, per germline. Written as DNA, the CDR3 is TGTGCCAGCAGCTTAGCGCTTCAGGGAGTGACGGAGACCCAGTACTTC. Translation: CASSLALQGVTETQYF.

The chain uses TRBV5-1 and TRBJ2-1; no clear D gene. V lost 3 bases and J lost 8, with 9 bases in between. Germline CDR1 SGHRS, CDR2 YFSETQ. This CDR3 comprises 12 residues. CDR3 DNA: TGCGCCAGCAGCTCAGGAGTCCATGAGCAGTTCTTC. This sequence encodes CASSSGVHEQFF.

V gene TRBV29-1 combines with J gene TRBJ2-7, with 8 bases lining up with TRBD1. Trimming took 5 bases from V and 3 from J; bases not matched to a gene: 12. Germline-derived CDR1 and CDR2 are SQVTM and ANQGSEA. The CDR3 extends over 15 amino acids. CDR3 DNA: TGCAGCGTTCTCCCTCCCGGGACAGGAATCTACGAGCAGTACTTC. It encodes CSVLPPGTGIYEQYF.

The V call is TRBV7-6, the J call TRBJ2-1, with no clear D. CDR3 size: 13 residues. The germline V gene has CDR1 SGHVS and CDR2 FNYEAQ. Trimming left V 0 bases short and J 7 bases short, with 7 bases between. CDR3 sequence: CASSLAPSNEQFF. CDR3 coding DNA: TGTGCCAGCAGCTTAGCGCCGAGTAATGAGCAGTTCTTC.